This TCR beta chain was recorded in a study of blood T cells in healthy people across ages. In the study overall: Researchers report that template switching captured about one barcoded beta molecule per two T cells.

For the second PCR, which ran for about 7 to 11 cycles, a sample-barcoded 5' primer and a J-beta primer mix were used. Using its own MiXCR run on the 5' RACE reads, TCRdb lists one record per CDR3 protein. The sample carries around 1,500,000 distinct CDR3 sequences, roughly 27% recorded once. This clonotype has more than one count but fewer than ten. What it binds is unknown. Study-wide findings and caveats: Significant beta diversity loss was already apparent by age approximately 37, declining roughly linearly. Expanded clonotype changes were possibly confounded by unknown donor CMV status. Naive T cell percentage by flow cytometry tracked strongly with beta diversity.

Germline CDR1 is SGHTA and CDR2 is FQGNSA. The CDR3 has 13 residues. The V gene lost 4 bases and the J gene lost 6 bases, with 12 bases spanning the gap. Specimen: blood. The chain employs TRBV7-2 and TRBJ1-2; D is ambiguous. The sequence was collected from a woman in her 30s in good health. CDR3 region: CASSYPGFNGYTF. The CDR3 DNA follows: TGTGCCAGCAGCTACCCAGGTTTTAATGGCTACACCTTC. The full variable domain, its missing parts supplied by reference TRBV7-2 and TRBJ1-2, is GAGVSQSPSNKVTEKGKDVELRCDPISGHTALYWYRQSLGQGLEFLIYFQGNSAPDKSGLPSDRFSAERTGGSVSTLTIQRTQQEDSAVYLCASSYPGFNGYTFGSGTRLTVV.